The T cell receptor beta chain described here comes from a study of T cells in Graves' hyperthyroidism and ophthalmopathy. This clonotype was recorded only once. Germline CDR1 reads SGHAT; CDR2 reads FQNNGV. The V and J ends lost 5 bases and 3 bases respectively, with 7 bases between them. The CDR3 covers 12 residues. There were TCR beta CDR3 regions amplified from RNA transcripts. The TCR CDR3 was amplified in a first-round RT-PCR using the HTBI primer set. TCRdb ran MiXCR on the multiplex PCR reads and lists one entry per CDR3 protein. The sample carries fewer than 250,000 distinct CDR3 sequences, roughly 15% recorded once.

The genes are TRBV11-2 and TRBJ1-2, with D unclear. The origin of this receptor is a woman between 18 and 30 years old with Graves' ophthalmopathy. Input material: blood. The CDR3 here is CASSPGHYGYTF. As DNA, the CDR3 is TGTGCCAGCAGCCCCGGACACTATGGCTACACCTTC.